This TCR beta chain comes out of a study of T cells in Graves' hyperthyroidism and ophthalmopathy. The CDR3 totals 18 residues. CDR1 is MDHEN and CDR2 is SYDVKM in the germline V gene. Germline trimming cut 3 bases from V and 5 bases from J; bases unmatched to any gene: 14. The CDR3 regions of TCR beta were amplified from RNA transcripts. The HTBI set primed first-round TCR CDR3 RT-PCR. TCRdb ran MiXCR on the multiplex PCR reads and lists one entry per CDR3 protein. The sample holds 360,000 or so distinct CDR3 sequences, approximately 16% seen once. There are many counts of this clonotype. The V and J genes are TRBV28 and TRBJ2-5, with 11 bases identical to TRBD2. This clonotype was sampled from a woman aged 60-75 years with Graves' ophthalmopathy. Sequencing used blood. The CDR3 loop is CASSLPGSGRAQGETQYF. CDR3 DNA: TGTGCCAGCAGTTTGCCGGGTAGCGGGAGGGCCCAAGGGGAGACCCAGTACTTC. The variable domain in full, with the rest retrieved from reference TRBV28 and TRBJ2-5, is DVKVTQSSRYLVKRTGEKVFLECVQDMDHENMFWYRQDPGLGLRLIYFSYDVKMKEKGDIPEGYSVSREKKERFSLILESASTNQTSMYLCASSLPGSGRAQGETQYFGPGTRLLVL.